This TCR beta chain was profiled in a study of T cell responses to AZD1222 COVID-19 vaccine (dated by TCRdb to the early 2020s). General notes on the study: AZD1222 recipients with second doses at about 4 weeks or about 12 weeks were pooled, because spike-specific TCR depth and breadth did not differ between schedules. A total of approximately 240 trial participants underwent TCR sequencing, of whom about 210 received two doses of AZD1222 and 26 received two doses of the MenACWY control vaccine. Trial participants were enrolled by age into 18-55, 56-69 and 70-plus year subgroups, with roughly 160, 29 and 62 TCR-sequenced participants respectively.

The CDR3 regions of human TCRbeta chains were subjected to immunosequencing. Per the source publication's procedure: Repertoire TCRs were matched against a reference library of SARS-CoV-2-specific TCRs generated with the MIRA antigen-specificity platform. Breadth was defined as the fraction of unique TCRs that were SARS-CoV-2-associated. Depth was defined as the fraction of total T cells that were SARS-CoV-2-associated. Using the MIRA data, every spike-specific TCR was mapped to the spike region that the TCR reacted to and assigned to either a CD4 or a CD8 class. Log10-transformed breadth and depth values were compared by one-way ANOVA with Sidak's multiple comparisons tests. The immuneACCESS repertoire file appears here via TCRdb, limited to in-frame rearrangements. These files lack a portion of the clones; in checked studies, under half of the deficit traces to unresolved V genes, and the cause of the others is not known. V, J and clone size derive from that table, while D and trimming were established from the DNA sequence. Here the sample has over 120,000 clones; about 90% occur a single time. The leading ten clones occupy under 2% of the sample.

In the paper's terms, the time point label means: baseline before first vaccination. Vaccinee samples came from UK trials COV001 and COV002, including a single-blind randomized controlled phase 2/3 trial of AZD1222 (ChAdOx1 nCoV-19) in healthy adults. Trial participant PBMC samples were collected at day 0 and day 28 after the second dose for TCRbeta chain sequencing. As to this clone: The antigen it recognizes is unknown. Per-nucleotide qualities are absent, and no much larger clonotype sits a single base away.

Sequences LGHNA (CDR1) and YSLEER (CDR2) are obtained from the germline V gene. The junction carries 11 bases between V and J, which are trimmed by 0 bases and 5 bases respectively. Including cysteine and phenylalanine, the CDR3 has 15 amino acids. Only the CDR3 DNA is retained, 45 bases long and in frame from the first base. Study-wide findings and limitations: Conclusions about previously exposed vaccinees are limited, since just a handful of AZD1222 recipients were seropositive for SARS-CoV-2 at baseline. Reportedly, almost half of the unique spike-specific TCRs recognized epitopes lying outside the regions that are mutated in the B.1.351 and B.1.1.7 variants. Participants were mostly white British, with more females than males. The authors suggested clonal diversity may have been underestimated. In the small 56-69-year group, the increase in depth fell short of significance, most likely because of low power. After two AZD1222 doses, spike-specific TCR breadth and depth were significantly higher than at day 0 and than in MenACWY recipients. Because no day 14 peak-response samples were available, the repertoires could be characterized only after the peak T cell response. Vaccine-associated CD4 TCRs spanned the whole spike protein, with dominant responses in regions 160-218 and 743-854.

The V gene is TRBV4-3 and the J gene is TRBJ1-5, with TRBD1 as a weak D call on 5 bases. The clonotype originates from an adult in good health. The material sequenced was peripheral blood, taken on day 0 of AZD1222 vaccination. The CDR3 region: CASSQDSQGYQPQHF. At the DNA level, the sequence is TGCGCCAGCAGCCAAGATTCCCAGGGTTATCAGCCCCAGCATTTT.